This TCR beta chain was captured by sequencing in a study of blood T cell repertoires in COVID-19. Study as a whole: From the United States, Italy and Spain came samples of acute and convalescent COVID-19. Nucleic acid was either cDNA or gDNA, and it came from T cells, B-cell-depleted T cells, or PBMCs.

The V gene's germline CDR1 is KGHDR and CDR2 SFDVKD. V lost 4 bases to trimming and J lost 8 bases; unmatched junction nucleotides: 14. The CDR3 is 17 amino acids. TCRdb's copy holds only in-frame clones and misses some; the assay was immunoSEQ multiplex PCR. The sample carries over 250,000 clones, 88% recorded once. The J gene is TRBJ1-3, the V gene TRBV24-1; 9 nucleotides agree with TRBD1. What was sequenced was peripheral blood. The TCR was taken from a woman between 40 and 50 years old who had recovered from COVID-19. The DNA of the CDR3 is TGTGCCACCAGTGACCCAGACCTCGGGACAGGGCTGGACACCATATATTTT. This gives the protein CATSDPDLGTGLDTIYF.